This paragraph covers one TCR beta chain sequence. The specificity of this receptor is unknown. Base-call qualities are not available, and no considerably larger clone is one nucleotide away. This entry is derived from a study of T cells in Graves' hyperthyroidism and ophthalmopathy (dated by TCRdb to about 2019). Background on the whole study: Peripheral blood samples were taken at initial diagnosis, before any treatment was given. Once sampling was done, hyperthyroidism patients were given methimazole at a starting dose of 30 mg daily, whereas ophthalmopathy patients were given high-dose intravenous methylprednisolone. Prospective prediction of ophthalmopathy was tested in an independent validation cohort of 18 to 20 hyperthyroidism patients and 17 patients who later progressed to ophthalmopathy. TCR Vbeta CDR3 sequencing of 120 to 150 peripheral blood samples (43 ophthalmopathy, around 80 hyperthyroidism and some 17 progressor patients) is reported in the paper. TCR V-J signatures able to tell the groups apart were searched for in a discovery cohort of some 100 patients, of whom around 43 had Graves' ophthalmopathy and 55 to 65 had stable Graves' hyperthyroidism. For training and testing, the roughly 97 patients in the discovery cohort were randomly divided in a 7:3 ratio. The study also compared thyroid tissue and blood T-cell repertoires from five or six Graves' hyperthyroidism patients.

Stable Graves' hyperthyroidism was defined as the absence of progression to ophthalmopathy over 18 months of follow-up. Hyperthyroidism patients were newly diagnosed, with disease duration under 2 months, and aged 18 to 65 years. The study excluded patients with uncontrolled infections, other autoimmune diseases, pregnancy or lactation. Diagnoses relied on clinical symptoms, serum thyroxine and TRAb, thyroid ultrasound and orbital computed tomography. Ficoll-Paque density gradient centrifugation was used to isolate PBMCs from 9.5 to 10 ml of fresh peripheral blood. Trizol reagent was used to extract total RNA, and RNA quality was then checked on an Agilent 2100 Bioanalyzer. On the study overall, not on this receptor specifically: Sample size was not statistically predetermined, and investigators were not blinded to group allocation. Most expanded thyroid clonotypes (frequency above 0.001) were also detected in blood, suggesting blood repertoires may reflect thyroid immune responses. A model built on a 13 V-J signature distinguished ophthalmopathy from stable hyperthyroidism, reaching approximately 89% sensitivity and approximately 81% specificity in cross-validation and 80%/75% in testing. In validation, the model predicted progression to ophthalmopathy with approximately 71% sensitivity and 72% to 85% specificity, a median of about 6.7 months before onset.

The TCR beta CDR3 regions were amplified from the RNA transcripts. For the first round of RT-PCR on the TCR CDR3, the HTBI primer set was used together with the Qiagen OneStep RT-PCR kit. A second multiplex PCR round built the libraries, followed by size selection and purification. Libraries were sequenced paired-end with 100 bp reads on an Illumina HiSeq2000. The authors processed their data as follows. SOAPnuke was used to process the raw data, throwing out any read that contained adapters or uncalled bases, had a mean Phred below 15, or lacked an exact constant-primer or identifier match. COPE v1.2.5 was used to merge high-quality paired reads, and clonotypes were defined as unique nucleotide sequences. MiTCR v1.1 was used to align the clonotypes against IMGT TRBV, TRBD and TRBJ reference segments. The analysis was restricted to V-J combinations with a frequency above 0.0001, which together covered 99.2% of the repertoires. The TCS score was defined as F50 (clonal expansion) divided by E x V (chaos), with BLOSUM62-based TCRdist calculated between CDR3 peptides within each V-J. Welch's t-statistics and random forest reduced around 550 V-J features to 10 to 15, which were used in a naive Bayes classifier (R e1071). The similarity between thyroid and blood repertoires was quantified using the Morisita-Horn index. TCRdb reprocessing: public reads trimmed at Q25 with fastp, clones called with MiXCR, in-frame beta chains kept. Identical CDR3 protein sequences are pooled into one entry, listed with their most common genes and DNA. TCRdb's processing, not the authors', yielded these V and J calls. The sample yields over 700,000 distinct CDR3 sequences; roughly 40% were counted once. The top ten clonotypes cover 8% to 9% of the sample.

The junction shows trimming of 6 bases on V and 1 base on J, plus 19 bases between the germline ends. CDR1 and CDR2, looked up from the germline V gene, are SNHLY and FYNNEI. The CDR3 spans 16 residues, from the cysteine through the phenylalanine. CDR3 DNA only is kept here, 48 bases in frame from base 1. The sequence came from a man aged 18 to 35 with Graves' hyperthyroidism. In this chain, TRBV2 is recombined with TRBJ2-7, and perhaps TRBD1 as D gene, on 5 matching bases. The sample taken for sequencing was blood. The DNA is TGTGCCAGCAGCCAAGCTACCTTGACAGTTTCCTACGAGCAGTACTTC. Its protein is CASSQATLTVSYEQYF.